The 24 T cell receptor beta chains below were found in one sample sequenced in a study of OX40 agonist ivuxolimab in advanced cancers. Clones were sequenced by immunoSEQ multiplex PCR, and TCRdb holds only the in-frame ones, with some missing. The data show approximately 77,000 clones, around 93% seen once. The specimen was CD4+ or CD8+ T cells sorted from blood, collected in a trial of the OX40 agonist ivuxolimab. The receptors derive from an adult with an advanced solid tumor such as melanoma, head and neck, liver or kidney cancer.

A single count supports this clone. This chain's CDR3 is CAIRETGAGEAFF. The CDR3, as DNA: TGTGCCATCAGGGAGACAGGGGCTGGCGAAGCTTTCTTT. The chain is built from TRBV10-3 and TRBJ1-1; TRBD1 agrees at 8 bases. This CDR3 has 13 residues. CDR1 is ENHRY and CDR2 is SYGVKD in the germline V gene. The trim removed 6 bases at V and 8 bases at J, leaving 8 bases unmatched.

The CDR3 region is CASSESLGAYEQYF. CDR3 nucleotide sequence: TGCGCCAGCAGTGAGTCGTTAGGGGCCTACGAGCAGTACTTC. The chain recombines TRBV10-2 with TRBJ2-7; D perhaps matches TRBD1 (5 bases). The germline V and J ends were trimmed by 0 bases and 2 bases, with 8 bases remaining between them. CDR1 and CDR2 (germline): WSHSY, SAAADI. The CDR3 covers 14 residues.

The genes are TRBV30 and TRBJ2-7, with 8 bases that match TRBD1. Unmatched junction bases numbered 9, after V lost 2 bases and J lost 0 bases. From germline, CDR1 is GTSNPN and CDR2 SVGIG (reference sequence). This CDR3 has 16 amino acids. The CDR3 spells CAWSIQGGQYSYEQYF. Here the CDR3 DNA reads TGTGCCTGGAGTATACAGGGGGGACAATACTCCTACGAGCAGTACTTC.

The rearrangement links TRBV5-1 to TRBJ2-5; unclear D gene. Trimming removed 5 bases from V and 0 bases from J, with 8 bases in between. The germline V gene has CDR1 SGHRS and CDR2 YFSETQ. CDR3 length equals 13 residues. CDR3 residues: CASSWGNQETQYF. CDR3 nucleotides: TGCGCCAGCAGTTGGGGTAACCAAGAGACCCAGTACTTC.

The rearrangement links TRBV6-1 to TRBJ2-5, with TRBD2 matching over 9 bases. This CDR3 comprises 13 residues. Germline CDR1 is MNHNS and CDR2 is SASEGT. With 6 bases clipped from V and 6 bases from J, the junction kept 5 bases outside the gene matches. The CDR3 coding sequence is TGTGCCAGCAGGGGTAGCGGGGGAAAGACCCAGTACTTC. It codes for CASRGSGGKTQYF.

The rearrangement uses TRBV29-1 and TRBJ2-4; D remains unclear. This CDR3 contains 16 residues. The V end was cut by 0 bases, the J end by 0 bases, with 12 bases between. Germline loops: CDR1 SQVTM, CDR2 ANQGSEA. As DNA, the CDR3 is TGCAGCGTTGAAGATCGGACGGCTAAAGCCAAAAACATTCAGTACTTC. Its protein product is CSVEDRTAKAKNIQYF.

Here the CDR3 reads CASKPSGHEQFF. In DNA form, the CDR3 reads TGTGCCAGCAAGCCTAGCGGGCATGAGCAGTTCTTC. V is TRBV2 and J is TRBJ2-1; 8 bases map to TRBD2. Germline V lookup: CDR1 SNHLY, CDR2 FYNNEI. The junction had 4 bases not matched to a gene; V was cut back by 7 bases and J by 8 bases. The CDR3 extends over 12 amino acids.

CDR3 sequence reads: CASSLRSGTEAFF. The CDR3 DNA reads as TGTGCCAGTAGTCTAAGGTCGGGGACTGAAGCTTTCTTT. The chain joins TRBV19 to TRBJ1-1; D remains unclear. Germline lookup yields CDR1 LNHDA and CDR2 SQIVND (reference sequence). This CDR3 has 13 residues. V was pared by 5 bases and J by 5 bases, with 12 bases between.

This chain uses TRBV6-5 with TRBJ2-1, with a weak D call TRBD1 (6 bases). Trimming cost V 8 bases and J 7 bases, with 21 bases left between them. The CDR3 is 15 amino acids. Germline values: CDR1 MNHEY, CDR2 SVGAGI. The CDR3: CASWGRSSTRNEQFF. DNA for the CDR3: TGTGCCAGCTGGGGGCGTTCTAGTACAAGGAATGAGCAGTTCTTC.

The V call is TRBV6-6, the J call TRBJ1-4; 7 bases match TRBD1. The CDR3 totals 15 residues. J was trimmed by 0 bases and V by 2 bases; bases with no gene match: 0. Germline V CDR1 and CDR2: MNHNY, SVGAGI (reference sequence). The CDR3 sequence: CASSYTGATNEKLFF. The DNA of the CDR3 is TGTGCCAGCAGTTACACAGGGGCAACTAATGAAAAACTGTTTTTT.

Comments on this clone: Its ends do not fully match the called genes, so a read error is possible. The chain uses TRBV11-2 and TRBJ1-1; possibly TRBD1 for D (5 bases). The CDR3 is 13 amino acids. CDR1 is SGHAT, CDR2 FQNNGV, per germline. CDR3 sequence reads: CVSSSPGLLSAFF. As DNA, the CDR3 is TGTGTCAGCAGCTCACCGGGACTTCTCTCAGCTTTCTTT.

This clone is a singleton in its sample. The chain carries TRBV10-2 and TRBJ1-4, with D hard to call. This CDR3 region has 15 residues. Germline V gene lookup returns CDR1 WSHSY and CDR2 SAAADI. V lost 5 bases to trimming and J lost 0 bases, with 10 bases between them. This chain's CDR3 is CASSTRAATNEKLFF. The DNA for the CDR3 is TGCGCCAGCAGTACGAGGGCAGCAACTAATGAAAAACTGTTTTTT.

CDR3 amino acids: CASSRPGQGKTDTQYF. The CDR3 bases are TGCGCCAGCAGCCGCCCGGGACAGGGGAAAACAGATACGCAGTATTTT. The chain has TRBV4-1 and TRBJ2-3; 10 bases are shared with TRBD1. Looked up from germline, CDR1 is MGHRA and CDR2 is YSYEKL. The CDR3 is 16 residues long. V dropped 4 bases and J dropped 3; count of bases not matched to a gene: 7.

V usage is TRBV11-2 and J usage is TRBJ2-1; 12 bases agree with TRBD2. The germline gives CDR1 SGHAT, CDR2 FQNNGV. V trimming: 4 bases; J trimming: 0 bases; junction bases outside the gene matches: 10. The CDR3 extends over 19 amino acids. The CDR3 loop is CASSSTGLAGASSYNEQFF. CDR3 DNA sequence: TGTGCCAGCAGCTCCACGGGACTAGCGGGTGCTAGCTCCTACAATGAGCAGTTCTTC.

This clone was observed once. This chain's CDR3 is CASSPGQGAYNEQFF. CDR3 nucleotides: TGTGCCAGCTCACCGGGACAGGGGGCATACAATGAGCAGTTCTTC. This sequence joins TRBV18 and TRBJ2-1; TRBD1 agrees at 12 bases. Germline CDR1 is KGHSH and CDR2 is LQKENI. The length of the CDR3 is 15 residues. V lost 3 bases and J lost 4; bases outside the gene matches: 1.

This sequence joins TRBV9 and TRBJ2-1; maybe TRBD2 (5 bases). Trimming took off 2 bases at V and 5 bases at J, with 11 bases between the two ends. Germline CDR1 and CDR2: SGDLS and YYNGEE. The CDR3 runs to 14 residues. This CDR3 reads CASSVASRNNEQFF. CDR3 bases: TGTGCCAGCAGCGTGGCTAGCAGAAACAATGAGCAGTTCTTC.

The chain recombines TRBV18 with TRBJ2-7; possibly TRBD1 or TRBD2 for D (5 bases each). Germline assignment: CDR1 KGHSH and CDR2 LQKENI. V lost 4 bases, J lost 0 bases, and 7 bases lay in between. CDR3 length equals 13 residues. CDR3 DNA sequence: TGTGCCAGCTCACGTGGGGGCTCCTACGAGCAGTACTTC. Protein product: CASSRGGSYEQYF.

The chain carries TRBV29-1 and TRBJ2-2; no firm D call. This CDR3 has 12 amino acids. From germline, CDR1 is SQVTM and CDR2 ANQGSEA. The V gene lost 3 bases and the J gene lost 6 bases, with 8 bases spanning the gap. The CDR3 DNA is TGCAGCGTTGAGGTGCACTCCGGGGAGCTGTTTTTT. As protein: CSVEVHSGELFF.

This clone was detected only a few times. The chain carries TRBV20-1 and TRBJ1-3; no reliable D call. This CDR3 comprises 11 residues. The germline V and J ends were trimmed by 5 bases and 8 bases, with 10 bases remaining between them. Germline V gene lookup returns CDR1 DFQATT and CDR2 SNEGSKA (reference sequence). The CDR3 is CSAQSADTIYF. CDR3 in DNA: TGCAGTGCTCAATCTGCTGACACCATATATTTT.

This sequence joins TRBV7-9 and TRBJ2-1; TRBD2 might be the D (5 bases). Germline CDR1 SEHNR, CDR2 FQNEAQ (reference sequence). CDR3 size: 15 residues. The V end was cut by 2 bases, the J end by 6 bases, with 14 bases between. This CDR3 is CASSLRRIEANEQFF. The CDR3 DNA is TGTGCCAGCAGCTTAAGGAGGATAGAAGCCAATGAGCAGTTCTTC.

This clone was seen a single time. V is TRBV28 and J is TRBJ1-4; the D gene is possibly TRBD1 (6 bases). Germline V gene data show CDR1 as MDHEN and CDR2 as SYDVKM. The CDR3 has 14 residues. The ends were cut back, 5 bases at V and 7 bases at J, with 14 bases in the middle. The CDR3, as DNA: TGTGCCAGCAGTAAACAGGGTGTAGCTGAAAAACTGTTTTTT. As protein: CASSKQGVAEKLFF.

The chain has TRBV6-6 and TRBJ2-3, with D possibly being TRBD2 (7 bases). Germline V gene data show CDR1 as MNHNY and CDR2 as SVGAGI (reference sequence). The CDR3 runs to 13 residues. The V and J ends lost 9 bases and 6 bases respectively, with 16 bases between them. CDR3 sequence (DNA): TGTGCCAGTTTCGGCGGGGGCCGGGATACGCAGTATTTT. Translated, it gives CASFGGGRDTQYF.

The CDR3 DNA reads TGTGCCAGCAGCTTACGACAGGATGAAAAACTGTTTTTT. It codes for CASSLRQDEKLFF. This sequence joins TRBV7-8 and TRBJ1-4; a possible D gene is TRBD1 (6 bases). Looked up from germline, CDR1 is SGHVS and CDR2 is FQNEAQ. The length of the CDR3 is 13 residues. Trimming pared 2 bases from V and 6 bases from J, leaving 7 bases between.

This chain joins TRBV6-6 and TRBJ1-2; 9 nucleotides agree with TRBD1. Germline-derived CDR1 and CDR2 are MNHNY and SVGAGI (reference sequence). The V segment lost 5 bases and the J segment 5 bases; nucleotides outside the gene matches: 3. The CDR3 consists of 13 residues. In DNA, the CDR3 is TGTGCCAGCAGTGCGACAGGGGGGTATGGCTACACCTTC. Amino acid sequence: CASSATGGYGYTF.